This T cell receptor beta chain comes out of a study of blood T cell repertoires in COVID-19. Whole-study context: The samples span acute and convalescent COVID-19 from the United States, Italy and Spain. From T cells, B-cell-depleted T cells, or PBMCs came the material, which was cDNA or gDNA.

Germline-derived CDR1 and CDR2 are KGHDR and SFDVKD. The CDR3 has 13 amino acids. Trimming took off 6 bases at V and 5 bases at J, with 9 bases between the two ends. As originally analysed: Reference gene primer amplification gave nucleated cell count estimates. Profiling relied on immunoSEQ multiplex PCR, and the TCRdb table lists in-frame clones only, not all of them. Clonal size and the V and J genes are those of that table, whereas D and trimming came from the DNA. The table records roughly 15,000 clones, about 79% of them present only once. The chain uses TRBV24-1 and TRBJ2-2; D uncertain. Sequencing was carried out using peripheral blood. The sequence derives from a woman aged 50 to 65 with active or convalescent COVID-19. The CDR3 nucleotides are TGTGCCACCAGTCTAGGCTATACCGGGGAGCTGTTTTTT. It is translated as CATSLGYTGELFF.